These 19 T cell receptor beta chains originate from one sample sequenced in a study of T cell responses to AZD1222 COVID-19 vaccine. Assay used: immunoSEQ multiplex PCR; TCRdb lists only in-frame clones, some missing. The sample shows 200,000 or so clones, almost 95% of them seen only once. This specimen was peripheral blood, taken on day 0 of AZD1222 vaccination. These receptors were collected from an adult in good health.

The chain recombines TRBV11-2 with TRBJ1-1; TRBD1 might be the D (5 bases). The CDR3 contains 15 residues. CDR1 and CDR2 from the germline V gene are SGHAT and FQNNGV. Trimming removed 2 bases from V and 3 bases from J, with 13 bases in between. Here the CDR3 reads CASSLLRGRYTEAFF. CDR3 sequence (DNA): TGTGCCAGCAGCTTATTACGGGGCAGGTACACTGAAGCTTTCTTT.

This rearrangement joins TRBV5-1 to TRBJ2-3; maybe TRBD1 (6 bases). The CDR3 is 13 residues long. Germline CDR1 SGHRS, CDR2 YFSETQ. Deletions cut 2 bases from V and 6 bases from J, with 10 bases between. For the CDR3, the DNA is TGCGCCAGCAGCTTCCAGGGACACGATACGCAGTATTTT. Its translation is CASSFQGHDTQYF.

The chain uses TRBV27 and TRBJ2-5, with 14 bases that match TRBD2. The trim removed 6 bases at V and 5 bases at J, leaving 11 bases unmatched. The CDR3 has 17 residues. Germline CDR1 reads MNHEY; CDR2 reads SMNVEV (reference sequence). The CDR3 protein is CASRGGTSGRVWETQYF. The CDR3 DNA reads as TGTGCCAGCAGGGGGGGGACTAGCGGGAGAGTATGGGAGACCCAGTACTTC.

This clone was counted once. The rearrangement links TRBV6-4 to TRBJ1-2, with D unclear. Germline assignment: CDR1 MRHNA and CDR2 SNTAGT. The CDR3 has 14 amino acids. V was pared by 6 bases and J by 5 bases, with 16 bases between. DNA for the CDR3: TGTGCCAGCAGCCCAGAGACCTTCAGTTATGGCTACACCTTC. Translated, it gives CASSPETFSYGYTF.

The chain employs TRBV3-1 (or the pseudogene TRBV3-2) and TRBJ1-1; D uncertain. Germline V gene lookup returns CDR1 LGHDT and CDR2 YNNKEL (reference sequence). Trimming removed 8 bases from V and 0 bases from J, with 13 bases in between. The CDR3 totals 14 residues. Here the CDR3 DNA reads TGTGCCAGCTCGTCGGGTTTCGTGAACACTGAAGCTTTCTTT. This translates into CASSSGFVNTEAFF.

This clone was recorded once. The chain employs TRBV5-6 and TRBJ2-7; the D call may be TRBD1 or TRBD2 (6 bases each). Germline CDR1 is SGHDT and CDR2 is YYEEEE. There are 11 residues in the CDR3. V lost 5 bases, J lost 5 bases, and 8 bases lay in between. The DNA of the CDR3 is TGTGCCAGCAGAGGGGGGCACGAGCAGTACTTC. Translation: CASRGGHEQYF.

The chain links TRBV7-8 to TRBJ1-3, with 7 nucleotides matching TRBD1. Germline CDR1 SGHVS, CDR2 FQNEAQ. The CDR3 length is 15 residues. V shed 2 bases, J shed 3 bases, and the junction held 4 bases outside the gene matches. The CDR3 DNA is TGTGCCAGCAGCTTAAGACAGGGAGGTGGAAACACCATATATTTT. As protein: CASSLRQGGGNTIYF.

The chain is built from TRBV28 and TRBJ1-6, with a possible D match to TRBD1 (6 bases). CDR3 length equals 15 residues. Germline loops: CDR1 MDHEN, CDR2 SYDVKM. Trimming cost V 1 base and J 10 bases, with 14 bases left between them. The CDR3 sequence is CASSLFHRVDSPLHF. CDR3 nucleotides: TGTGCCAGCAGTTTATTTCACAGGGTAGACTCACCCCTCCACTTT.

V is TRBV7-2 and J is TRBJ1-6; no firm D call. The CDR3 runs 15 residues. V lost 3 bases, J lost 7 bases, and 13 bases lay in between. Germline-derived CDR1 and CDR2 are SGHTA and FQGNSA. CDR3 sequence (DNA): TGTGCCAGCAGCTTTGGGCGGGCCCAAAATTCACCCCTCCACTTT. Encoded protein: CASSFGRAQNSPLHF.

The V gene is TRBV7-9, the J gene TRBJ2-3; D gene uncertain. The germline V and J ends were trimmed by 5 bases and 2 bases, with 14 bases remaining between them. This CDR3 region has 15 residues. Germline CDR1 reads SEHNR; CDR2 reads FQNEAQ (reference sequence). CDR3 coding DNA: TGTGCCAGCAGCGATACGCCGGACCTCACAGATACGCAGTATTTT. Translating it yields CASSDTPDLTDTQYF.

V is TRBV25-1 and J is TRBJ1-5; D call uncertain. With 4 bases removed from V and 7 bases from J, the gap between germline ends came to 17 bases. Germline CDR1 reads MGHDK; CDR2 reads SYGVNS. This CDR3 region has 15 residues. CDR3 in DNA: TGTGCCAGCAGTGCCTTTGAGAGGACGCAGCAGCCCCAGCATTTT. As protein: CASSAFERTQQPQHF.

The V call is TRBV4-2, the J call TRBJ2-7; D not certain. The germline V gene encodes CDR1 LGHNA and CDR2 YNFKEQ. The CDR3 extends over 12 amino acids. V was trimmed by 0 bases and J by 1 base, leaving 1 base between them. CDR3 nucleotides: TGTGCCAGCAGCCAAGAATCCTACGAGCAGTACTTC. This encodes CASSQESYEQYF.

On this clone: One junction end disagrees with the germline gene, perhaps due to a read error. The chain links TRBV4-1 to TRBJ2-7; D not resolved. This CDR3 is built from 16 residues. Germline assignment: CDR1 MGHRA and CDR2 YSYEKL. CDR3: CASSQASTLVSYEQYF. The CDR3 DNA reads TGCGCCAGCAGTCAAGCCTCGACTCTAGTATCCTACGAGCAGTACTTC.

This clone was recorded only once. V and J are TRBV6-5 and TRBJ1-4; 8 nucleotides match TRBD1. Germline V gene lookup returns CDR1 MNHEY and CDR2 SVGAGI. The CDR3 consists of 15 residues. Trimming took 7 bases from V and 7 from J; bases not matched to a gene: 11. DNA of the CDR3: TGTGCCAGCAAGCTTGACAGGGGCGCCGGTGAAAAACTGTTTTTT. As protein: CASKLDRGAGEKLFF.

This chain links TRBV5-1 with TRBJ2-2, with a tentative D call TRBD2 (5 bases). Germline-derived CDR1 and CDR2 are SGHRS and YFSETQ. V was trimmed by 0 bases and J by 6 bases, leaving 12 bases between them. This CDR3 spans 15 amino acids. CDR3 in amino acids: CASSLASSIPGELFF. In nucleotides, the CDR3 is TGCGCCAGCAGCTTGGCGTCTAGCATCCCCGGGGAGCTGTTTTTT.

CDR3 loop: CASSYGAGSSGNTIYF. The CDR3 nucleotides read TGTGCCAGCAGTTACGGTGCCGGGAGCTCTGGAAACACCATATATTTT. The chain has TRBV6-5 and TRBJ1-3; no clear D gene. The V and J ends lost 2 bases and 0 bases respectively, with 11 bases between them. Germline CDR1 and CDR2: MNHEY and SVGAGI. The CDR3 has 16 amino acids.

J is TRBJ1-1 and V is TRBV19; 10 bases align to TRBD1. Trimming took 5 bases from V and 0 from J; bases not matched to a gene: 15. The germline V gene has CDR1 LNHDA and CDR2 SQIVND (reference sequence). The CDR3 has 19 residues. CDR3 in amino acids: CASSPYLPRTGGLNTEAFF. The CDR3 DNA reads as TGTGCCAGTAGTCCATATCTTCCCCGGACAGGGGGTCTGAACACTGAAGCTTTCTTT.

The rearrangement uses TRBV5-1 and TRBJ2-5; 7 bases fit TRBD2. Losses at the gene ends were 0 bases for V and 4 bases for J; bases not matched to a gene: 9. The CDR3 consists of 16 residues. Germline V gives CDR1 SGHRS, CDR2 YFSETQ. CDR3 sequence reads: CASSLEVGGPRETQYF. In nucleotides, the CDR3 is TGCGCCAGCAGCTTGGAGGTGGGAGGGCCGCGAGAGACCCAGTACTTC.

The chain is built from TRBV7-9 and TRBJ2-7; 8 nucleotides align to TRBD1. CDR1 and CDR2 from the germline V gene are SEHNR and FQNEAQ (reference sequence). With V trimmed by 11 bases and J by 4 bases, 13 bases remained unmatched. This CDR3 spans 14 amino acids. The CDR3 sequence: CARQGAAGRYEQYF. The CDR3 DNA sequence: TGTGCCCGTCAGGGGGCGGCAGGGAGGTACGAGCAGTACTTC.